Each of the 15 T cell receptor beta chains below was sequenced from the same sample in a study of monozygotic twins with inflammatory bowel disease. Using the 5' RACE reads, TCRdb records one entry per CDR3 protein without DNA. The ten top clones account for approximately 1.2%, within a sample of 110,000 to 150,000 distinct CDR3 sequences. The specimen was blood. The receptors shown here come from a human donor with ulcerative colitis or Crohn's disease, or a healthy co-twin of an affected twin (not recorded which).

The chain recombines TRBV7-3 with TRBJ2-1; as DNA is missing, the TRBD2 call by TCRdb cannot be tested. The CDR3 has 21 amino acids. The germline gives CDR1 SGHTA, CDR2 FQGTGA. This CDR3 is CASSLINPAQGVAGYYNEQFF.

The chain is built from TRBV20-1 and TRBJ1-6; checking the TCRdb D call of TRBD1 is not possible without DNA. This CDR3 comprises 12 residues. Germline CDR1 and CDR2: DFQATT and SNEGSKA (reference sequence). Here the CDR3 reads CSASPGNSPLHF.

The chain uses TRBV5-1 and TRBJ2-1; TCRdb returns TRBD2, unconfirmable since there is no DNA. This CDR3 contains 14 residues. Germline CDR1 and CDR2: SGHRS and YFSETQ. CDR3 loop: CASSLPSGSGEQFF.

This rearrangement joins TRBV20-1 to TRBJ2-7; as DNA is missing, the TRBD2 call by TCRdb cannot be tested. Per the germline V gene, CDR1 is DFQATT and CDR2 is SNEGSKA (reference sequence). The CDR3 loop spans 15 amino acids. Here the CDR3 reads CSARDPGLAVYEQYF.

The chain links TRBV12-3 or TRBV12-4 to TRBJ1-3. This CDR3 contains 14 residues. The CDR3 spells CASSFEESGNTIYF.

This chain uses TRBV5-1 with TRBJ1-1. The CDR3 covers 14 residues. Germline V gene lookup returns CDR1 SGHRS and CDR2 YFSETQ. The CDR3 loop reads CASSFAGGDTEAFF.

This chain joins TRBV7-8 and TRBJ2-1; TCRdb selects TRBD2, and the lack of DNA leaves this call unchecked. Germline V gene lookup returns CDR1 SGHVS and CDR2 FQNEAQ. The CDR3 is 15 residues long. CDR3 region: CASSLAGLEYNEQFF.

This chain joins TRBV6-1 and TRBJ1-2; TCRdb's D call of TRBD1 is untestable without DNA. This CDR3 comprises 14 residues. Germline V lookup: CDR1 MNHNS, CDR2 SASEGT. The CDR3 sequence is CASSVSGTPYGYTF.

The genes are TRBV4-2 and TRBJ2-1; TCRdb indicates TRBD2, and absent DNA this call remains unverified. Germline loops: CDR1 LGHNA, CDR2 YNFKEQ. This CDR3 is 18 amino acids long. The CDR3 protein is CASSQLAGGPGAYNEQFF.

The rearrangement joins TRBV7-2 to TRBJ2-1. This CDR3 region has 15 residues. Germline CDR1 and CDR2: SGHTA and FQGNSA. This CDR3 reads CASSRENFVYNEQFF.

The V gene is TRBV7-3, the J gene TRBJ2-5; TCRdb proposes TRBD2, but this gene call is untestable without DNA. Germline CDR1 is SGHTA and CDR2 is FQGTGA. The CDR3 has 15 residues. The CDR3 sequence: CASSPTRRLGETQYF. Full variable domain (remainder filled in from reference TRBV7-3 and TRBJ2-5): GAGVSQTPSNKVTEKGKYVELRCDPISGHTALYWYRQSLGQGPEFLIYFQGTGAADDSGLPNDRFFAVRPEGSVSTLKIQRTERGDSAVYLCASSPTRRLGETQYFGPGTRLLVL.

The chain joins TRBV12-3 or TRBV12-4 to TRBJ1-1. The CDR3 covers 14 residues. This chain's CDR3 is CASSFGSQDTEAFF.

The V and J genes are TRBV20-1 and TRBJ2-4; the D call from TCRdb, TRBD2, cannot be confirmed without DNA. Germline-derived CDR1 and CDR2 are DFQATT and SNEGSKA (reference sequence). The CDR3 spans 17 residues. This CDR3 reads CSASGGRATKDKNIQYF.

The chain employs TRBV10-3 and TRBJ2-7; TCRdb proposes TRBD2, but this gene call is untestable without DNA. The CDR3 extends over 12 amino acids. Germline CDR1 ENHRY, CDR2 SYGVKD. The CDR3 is CAITSLQDEQYF.

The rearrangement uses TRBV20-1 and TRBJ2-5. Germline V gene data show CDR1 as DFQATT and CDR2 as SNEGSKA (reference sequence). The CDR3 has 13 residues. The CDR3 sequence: CSAWGGSRETQYF.